This T cell receptor beta chain was retrieved from a study of identical twins. The V gene lost 0 bases and the J gene lost 1 base, with 13 bases spanning the gap. The CDR3 is 17 residues long. Germline V CDR1 and CDR2: ENHRY, SYGVKD. The study's findings and limits: For zero-insertion analyses, partial confounding could come from invariant MAIT and iNKT cells. Memory repertoires showed no such pattern, whereas abundant cord blood beta clonotypes carried fewer insertions. The study drew conclusions from cross-sectional statistical analysis, not from following the same donors.

For this clonotype: Antigen: not known.

Template switching added a universal primer site, and cDNA bore unique molecular identifiers. MiXCR, run by TCRdb on the 5' RACE reads, gives a single entry per CDR3 protein. The data hold 500,000 to 650,000 distinct CDR3 sequences, with around 7.4% observed a single time. These data are also associated with another study on yellow fever vaccine responses in identical twins.

The V call is TRBV10-3, the J call TRBJ2-1, with D possibly TRBD2 on 6 matching bases. This clonotype was sampled from a woman aged 18-29 years in good health. The source material was PBMCs. The CDR3 nucleotides are TGTGCCATCAGTGAGTCTGCGGGACGGGGTTCCTACAATGAGCAGTTCTTC. This encodes CAISESAGRGSYNEQFF.